This T cell receptor beta chain was identified during a study of shared clonotypes between healthy human individuals. Study results and caveats: Tissues were not sampled, only blood, and their repertoires likely differ.

The V end lost 4 bases, the J end lost 5 bases, and 18 bases lay between the germline ends. The CDR3 loop spans 15 amino acids. The germline CDR1 and CDR2 sequences are SGHNT and YYREEE (reference sequence). The authors divided CD4+ cells into CD45RA+ naive and CD45RA-negative memory subsets. Details on this clone: Its antigen is unknown.

The assay was immunoSEQ multiplex PCR, and TCRdb's table has in-frame clones only and misses some. The data hold approximately 2.5 million clones, with 93% observed a single time. The specimen was naive CD4+ T cells from PBMCs. The subset was: CD45RA+ positively selected. The chain carries TRBV5-4 and TRBJ1-2, with no clear D. The TCR was taken from a man aged 18 to 30 in good health. Some clones in this sample may be carry-over from other donors' samples. The CDR3 DNA reads as TGTGCCAGCAGCCACAAGCTTGGGAATGTATATGGCTACACCTTC. Translated, it gives CASSHKLGNVYGYTF.